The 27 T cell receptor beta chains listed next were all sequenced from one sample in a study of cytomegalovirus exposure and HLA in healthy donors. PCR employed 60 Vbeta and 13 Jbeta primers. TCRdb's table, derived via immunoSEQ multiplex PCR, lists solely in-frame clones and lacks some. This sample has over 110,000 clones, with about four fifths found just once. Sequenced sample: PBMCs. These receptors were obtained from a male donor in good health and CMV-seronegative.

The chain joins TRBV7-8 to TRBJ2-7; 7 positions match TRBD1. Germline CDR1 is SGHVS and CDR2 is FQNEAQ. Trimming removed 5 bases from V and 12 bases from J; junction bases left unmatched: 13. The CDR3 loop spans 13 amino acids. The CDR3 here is CASSMPGQKESYF. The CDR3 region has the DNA TGTGCCAGCAGCATGCCGGGACAGAAGGAGTCGTACTTC. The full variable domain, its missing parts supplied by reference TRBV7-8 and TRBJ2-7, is GAGVSQSPRYKVAKRGQDVALRCDPISGHVSLFWYQQALGQGPEFLTYFQNEAQLDKSGLPSDRFFAERPEGSVSTLKIQRTQQEDSAVYLCASSMPGQKESYFGPGTRLTVT.

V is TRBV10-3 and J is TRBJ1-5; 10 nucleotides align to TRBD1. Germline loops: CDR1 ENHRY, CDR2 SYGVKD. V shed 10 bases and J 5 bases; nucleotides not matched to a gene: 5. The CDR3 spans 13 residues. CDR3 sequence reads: CATRQGADQPQHF. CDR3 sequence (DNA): TGTGCCACAAGACAGGGGGCAGATCAGCCCCAGCATTTT.

CDR3 coding DNA: TGTGCCAGCAGTCCTTTGACAGAGCGCTATGGCTACACCTTC. It specifies CASSPLTERYGYTF. This chain links TRBV28 with TRBJ1-2; tentative D call: TRBD1 (5 bases). V was shortened by 5 bases and J by 4 bases, with 14 bases between the two germline ends. CDR3 length: 14 amino acids. Germline V gene sequence: CDR1 MDHEN, CDR2 SYDVKM.

CDR3 sequence reads: CASTGRGAGTPYNEQFF. CDR3 in DNA: TGCGCCAGCACCGGGCGGGGAGCGGGAACCCCCTACAATGAGCAGTTCTTC. The chain combines TRBV4-3 with TRBJ2-1, with TRBD2 matching over 7 bases. The germline V gene encodes CDR1 LGHNA and CDR2 YSLEER. This CDR3 is 17 amino acids long. V was clipped by 7 bases and J by 2 bases; unmatched bases: 14.

As DNA, the CDR3 is TGTGCCAGCAGCGTACTCGGGGGAAACCAAGAGACCCAGTACTTC. Amino acid sequence: CASSVLGGNQETQYF. The V gene is TRBV9, the J gene TRBJ2-5; D is possibly TRBD2 (6 bases). Germline assignment: CDR1 SGDLS and CDR2 YYNGEE. V lost 1 base to trimming and J lost 0 bases, with 10 bases between them. The CDR3 spans 15 residues.

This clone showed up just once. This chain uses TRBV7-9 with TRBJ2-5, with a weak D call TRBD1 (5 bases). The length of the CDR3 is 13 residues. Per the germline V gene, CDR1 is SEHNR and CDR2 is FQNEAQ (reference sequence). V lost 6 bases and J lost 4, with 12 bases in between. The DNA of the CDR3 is TGTGCCAGCAGTTTGGGTCAGGGAGAGACCCAGTACTTC. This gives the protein CASSLGQGETQYF.

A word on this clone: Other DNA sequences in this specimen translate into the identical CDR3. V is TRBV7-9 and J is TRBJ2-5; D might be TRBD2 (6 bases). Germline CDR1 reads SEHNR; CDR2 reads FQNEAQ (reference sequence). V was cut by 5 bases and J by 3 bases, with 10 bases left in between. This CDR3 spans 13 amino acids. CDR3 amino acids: CASSLGLEETQYF. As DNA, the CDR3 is TGTGCCAGCAGCCTGGGACTTGAAGAGACCCAGTACTTC.

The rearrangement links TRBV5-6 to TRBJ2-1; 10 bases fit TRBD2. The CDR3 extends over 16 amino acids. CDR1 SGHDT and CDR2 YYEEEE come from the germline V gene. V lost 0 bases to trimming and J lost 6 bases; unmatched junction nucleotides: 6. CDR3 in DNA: TGTGCCAGCAGCTTGGGACCAGCGGGAGGGGGCAATGAGCAGTTCTTC. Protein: CASSLGPAGGGNEQFF.

CDR3 bases: TGTGCCAGCAGTTTAGTAGGCACGGGGAGTGAGACCCAGTACTTC. It codes for CASSLVGTGSETQYF. The gene calls are TRBV27 and TRBJ2-5; a possible D gene is TRBD2 (5 bases). The CDR3 spans 15 residues. The V end lost 2 bases, the J end lost 5 bases, and 15 bases lay between the germline ends. In germline, CDR1 is MNHEY, CDR2 SMNVEV (reference sequence).

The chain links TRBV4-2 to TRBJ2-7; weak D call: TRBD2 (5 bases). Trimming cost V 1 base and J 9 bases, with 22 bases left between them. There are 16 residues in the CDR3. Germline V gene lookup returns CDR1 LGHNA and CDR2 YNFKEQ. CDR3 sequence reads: CASSQALTPTSAWQYF. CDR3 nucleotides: TGTGCCAGCAGCCAAGCCCTTACACCCACTAGTGCATGGCAGTACTTC.

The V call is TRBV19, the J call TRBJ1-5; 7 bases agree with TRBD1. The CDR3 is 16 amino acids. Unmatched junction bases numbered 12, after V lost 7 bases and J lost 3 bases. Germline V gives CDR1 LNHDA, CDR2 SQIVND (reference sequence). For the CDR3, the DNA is TGTGCCAGTACCACCCCTTGGGACAGCTACAATCAGCCCCAGCATTTT. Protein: CASTTPWDSYNQPQHF.

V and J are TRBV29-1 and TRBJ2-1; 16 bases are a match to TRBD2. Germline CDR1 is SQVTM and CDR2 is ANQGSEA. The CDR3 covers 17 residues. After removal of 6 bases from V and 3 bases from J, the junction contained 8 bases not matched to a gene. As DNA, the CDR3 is TGCAGCGTGGACGGGGGACTAGCGGGAGGGGTCTACAATGAGCAGTTCTTC. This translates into CSVDGGLAGGVYNEQFF.

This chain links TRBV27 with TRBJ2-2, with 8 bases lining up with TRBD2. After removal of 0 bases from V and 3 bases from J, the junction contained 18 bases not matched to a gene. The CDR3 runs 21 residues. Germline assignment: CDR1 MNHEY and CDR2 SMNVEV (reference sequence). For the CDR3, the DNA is TGTGCCAGCAGTTTATCTTACCCCCCCGGGATTAGCGGGAAAGACACCGGGGAGCTGTTTTTT. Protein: CASSLSYPPGISGKDTGELFF.

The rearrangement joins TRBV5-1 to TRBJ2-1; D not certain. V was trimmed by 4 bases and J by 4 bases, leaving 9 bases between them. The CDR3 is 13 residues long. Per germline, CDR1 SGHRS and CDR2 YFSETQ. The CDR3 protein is CASSGTNYNEQFF. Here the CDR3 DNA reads TGCGCCAGCAGCGGTACAAATTACAATGAGCAGTTCTTC. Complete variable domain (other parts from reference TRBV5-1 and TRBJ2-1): KAGVTQTPRYLIKTRGQQVTLSCSPISGHRSVSWYQQTPGQGLQFLFEYFSETQRNKGNFPGRFSGRQFSNSRSEMNVSTLELGDSALYLCASSGTNYNEQFFGPGTRLTVL.

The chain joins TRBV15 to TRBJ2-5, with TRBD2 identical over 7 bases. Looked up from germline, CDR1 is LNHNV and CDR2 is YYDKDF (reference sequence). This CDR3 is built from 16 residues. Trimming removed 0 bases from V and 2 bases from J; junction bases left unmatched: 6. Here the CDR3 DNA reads TGTGCCACCAGCAGAGATGGGTCTAGCGGACAAGAGACCCAGTACTTC. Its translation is CATSRDGSSGQETQYF.

In nucleotides, the CDR3 is TGTGCCAGCAGCTTCGAAGCTTCGGGTGGCTACACCTTC. Translated: CASSFEASGGYTF. V gene TRBV11-2 combines with J gene TRBJ1-2, with D uncertain. V gave up 3 bases and J gave up 7 bases, with 12 bases separating them. Germline assignment: CDR1 SGHAT and CDR2 FQNNGV. The CDR3 length is 13 residues.

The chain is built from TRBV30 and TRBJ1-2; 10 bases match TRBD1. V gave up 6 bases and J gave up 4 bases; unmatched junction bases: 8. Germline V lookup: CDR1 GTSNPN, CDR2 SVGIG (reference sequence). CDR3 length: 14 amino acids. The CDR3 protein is CACPRDRGGYGYTF. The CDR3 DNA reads TGTGCCTGCCCCCGGGACAGGGGCGGCTATGGCTACACCTTC.

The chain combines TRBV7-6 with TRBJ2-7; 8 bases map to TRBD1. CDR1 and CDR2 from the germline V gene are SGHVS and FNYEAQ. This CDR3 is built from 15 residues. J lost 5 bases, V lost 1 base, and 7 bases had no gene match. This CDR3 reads CASSLGTGLQNEQYF. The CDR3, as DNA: TGTGCCAGCAGCTTAGGGACAGGGCTTCAGAACGAGCAGTACTTC.

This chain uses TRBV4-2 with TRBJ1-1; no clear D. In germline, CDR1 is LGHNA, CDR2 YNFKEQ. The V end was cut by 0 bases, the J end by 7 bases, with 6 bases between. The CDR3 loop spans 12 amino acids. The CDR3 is CASSQDPGEAFF. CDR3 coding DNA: TGTGCCAGCAGCCAAGATCCAGGTGAAGCTTTCTTT.

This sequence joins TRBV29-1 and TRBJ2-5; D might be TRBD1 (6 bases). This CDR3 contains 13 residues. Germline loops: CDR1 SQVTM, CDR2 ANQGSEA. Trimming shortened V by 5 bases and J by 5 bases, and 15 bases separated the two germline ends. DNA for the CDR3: TGCAGCGTTCCACGACAGGCAGGGGAGACCCAGTACTTC. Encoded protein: CSVPRQAGETQYF.

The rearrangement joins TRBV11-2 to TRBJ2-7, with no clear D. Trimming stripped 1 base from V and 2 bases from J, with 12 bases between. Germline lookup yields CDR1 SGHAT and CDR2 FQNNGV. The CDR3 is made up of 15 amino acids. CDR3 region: CASSLVEAFTYEQYF. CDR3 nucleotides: TGTGCCAGCAGCTTAGTTGAGGCATTTACCTACGAGCAGTACTTC.

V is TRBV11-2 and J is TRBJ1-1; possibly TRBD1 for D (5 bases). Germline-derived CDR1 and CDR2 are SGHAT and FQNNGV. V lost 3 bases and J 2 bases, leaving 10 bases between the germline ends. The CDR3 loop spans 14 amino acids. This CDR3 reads CASSFLGPNTEAFF. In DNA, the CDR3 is TGTGCCAGCAGCTTTTTGGGGCCAAACACTGAAGCTTTCTTT.

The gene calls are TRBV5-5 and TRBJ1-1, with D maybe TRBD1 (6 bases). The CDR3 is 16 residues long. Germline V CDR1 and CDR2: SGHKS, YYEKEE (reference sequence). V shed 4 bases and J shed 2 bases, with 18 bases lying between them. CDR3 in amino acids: CASSHRQEAGNTEAFF. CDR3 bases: TGTGCCAGCAGCCACAGACAGGAAGCCGGAAACACTGAAGCTTTCTTT. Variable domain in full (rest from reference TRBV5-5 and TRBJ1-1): DAGVTQSPTHLIKTRGQQVTLRCSPISGHKSVSWYQQVLGQGPQFIFQYYEKEERGRGNFPDRFSARQFPNYSSELNVNALLLGDSALYLCASSHRQEAGNTEAFFGQGTRLTVV.

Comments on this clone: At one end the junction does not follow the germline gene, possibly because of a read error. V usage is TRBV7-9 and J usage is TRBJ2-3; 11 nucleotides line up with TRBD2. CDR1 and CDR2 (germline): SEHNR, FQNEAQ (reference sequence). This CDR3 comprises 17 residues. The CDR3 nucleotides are TGTTCCAGCAGCTCTCCGACTAGCGGGAAGAGTACAGATACGCAGTATTTT. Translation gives CSSSSPTSGKSTDTQYF.

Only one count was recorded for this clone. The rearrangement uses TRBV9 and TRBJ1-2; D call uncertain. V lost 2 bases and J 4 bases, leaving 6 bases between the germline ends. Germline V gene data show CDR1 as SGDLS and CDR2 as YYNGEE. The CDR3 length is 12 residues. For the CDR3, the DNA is TGTGCCAGCAGCGTGTCGGGCTATGGCTACACCTTC. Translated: CASSVSGYGYTF.

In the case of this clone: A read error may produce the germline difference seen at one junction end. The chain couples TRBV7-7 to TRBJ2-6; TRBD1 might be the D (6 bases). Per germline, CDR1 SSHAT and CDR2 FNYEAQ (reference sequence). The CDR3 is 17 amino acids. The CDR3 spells CASSYGTRTGGANVLTF. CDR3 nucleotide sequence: TGTGCTAGCAGCTATGGGACACGAACGGGGGGGGCCAACGTCCTGACTTTC.

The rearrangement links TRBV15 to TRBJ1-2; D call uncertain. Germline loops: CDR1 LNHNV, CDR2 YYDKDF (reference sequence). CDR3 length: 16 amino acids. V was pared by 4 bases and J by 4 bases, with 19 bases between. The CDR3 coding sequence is TGTGCCACCAGCACACTACCCCTCGGCGAGTCCTATGGCTACACCTTC. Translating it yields CATSTLPLGESYGYTF.